The sequence of this T cell receptor (beta chain) was determined in a study of cytomegalovirus exposure and HLA in healthy donors. Across the study: The 100 to 150 validation repertoires used the same platform as the approximately 670 first-cohort repertoires, a later analysis reported.

The V and J ends lost 2 bases and 0 bases respectively, with 8 bases between them. CDR3 length equals 15 residues. The germline CDR1 and CDR2 sequences are KGHSH and LQKENI. Concerning this clone: Its target is not known.

Study observations and caveats: It was reported that the classifier diagnosed cytomegalovirus status with high specificity and sensitivity in both the original and validation cohorts. According to a subsequent analysis, TCR clusters from the first cohort were inclined to appear together in the 90 to 150 validation repertoires.

The assay was immunoSEQ multiplex PCR, and TCRdb's table has in-frame clones only and misses some. The sample lists over 200,000 clones, over 80% occurring once. While the first cohort had some 700 subjects, the donors belonged to the separate validation cohort of about 120 subjects. The TCR originated in a woman in her twenties or thirties in good health and CMV-seropositive. Sequenced material: PBMCs. The chain employs TRBV18 and TRBJ1-3, with unresolved D. The CDR3 DNA is TGTGCCAGCTCACCAACACAAAGCTCTGGAAACACCATATATTTT. Amino acid sequence: CASSPTQSSGNTIYF.